These 7 T cell receptor beta chains came from one sample sequenced in a study of read filtering for tumor transcriptome and immune sequencing (dated by TCRdb to 2019 to 2021). For sequencing, an Illumina HiSeq 4000 was employed. The Immunoverse kit was used to build TCR libraries from roughly 370 ng RNA, with molecular barcoded adaptors covering alpha/delta and beta/gamma chains. TCRdb trimmed public reads at Q25 via fastp, called clones via MiXCR and kept in-frame beta chains. Each record represents a unique CDR3 protein, reported with the most common genes and DNA among its rows. In all, the sample holds about 24,000 distinct CDR3 sequences, and 20% to 25% of those were seen once. The leading ten clones occupy roughly 17% of the sample. Sequenced: a population of CD138-negative cells sorted from bone marrow. The cell subset or site label for this specimen denotes: bone marrow mononuclear cells depleted of CD138+ plasma/myeloma cells by negative magnetic selection. Receptors originate from a donor aged 40 or over with multiple myeloma.

To note about this clonotype: A much more abundant neighbour one base away suggests this may be a read error. This chain joins TRBV3-1 and TRBJ2-7; weak D call: TRBD2 (6 bases). The CDR3 extends over 15 amino acids. CDR1 and CDR2 from the germline V gene are LGHDT and YNNKEL (reference sequence). The CDR3, as DNA: TGTGCCAGCAGCCAAGATGCCGGGAGAGCCCACGAGCGGTACTTC. Encoded protein: CASSQDAGRAHERYF.

This clonotype came up many times. The rearrangement uses TRBV20-1 and TRBJ2-7, with no clear D. The CDR3 is made up of 12 amino acids. Germline CDR1 reads DFQATT; CDR2 reads SNEGSKA (reference sequence). V was cut by 3 bases and J by 7 bases, with 13 bases left in between. This CDR3 is CSARVGAWEQYF. DNA for the CDR3: TGCAGTGCTAGGGTAGGAGCCTGGGAGCAGTACTTC.

This clonotype came up many times. J is TRBJ1-1 and V is TRBV5-1; perhaps TRBD1 as D (5 bases). V was pared by 4 bases and J by 0 bases, with 10 bases between. In germline, CDR1 is SGHRS, CDR2 YFSETQ. This CDR3 has 14 residues. CDR3 sequence: CASSPGTVNTEAFF. The CDR3 coding sequence is TGCGCCAGCAGCCCCGGGACGGTGAACACTGAAGCTTTCTTT.

This clonotype was detected many times. This rearrangement joins TRBV20-1 to TRBJ2-1; 14 bases are shared with TRBD2. V lost 2 bases to trimming and J lost 7 bases; unmatched junction nucleotides: 4. This CDR3 is built from 15 residues. In germline, CDR1 is DFQATT, CDR2 SNEGSKA (reference sequence). CDR3 region: CSARRLAGGWNEQFF. Here the CDR3 DNA reads TGCAGTGCTAGACGACTAGCGGGAGGGTGGAATGAGCAGTTCTTC.

This clonotype is labeled as medium-sized. The CDR3 protein is CASKGQGAGANVLTF. In nucleotides, the CDR3 is TGTGCCAGTAAGGGACAGGGGGCTGGGGCCAACGTCCTGACTTTC. The chain has TRBV19 and TRBJ2-6; 11 bases agree with TRBD1. CDR1 LNHDA and CDR2 SQIVND come from the germline V gene (reference sequence). CDR3 length equals 15 residues. V gave up 7 bases and J gave up 2 bases; unmatched junction bases: 1.

This clonotype was picked up many times. The gene calls are TRBV2 and TRBJ2-1; D is perhaps TRBD1 (5 bases). The CDR3 is made up of 15 amino acids. The V gene's germline CDR1 is SNHLY and CDR2 FYNNEI. Deletions cut 10 bases from V and 0 bases from J, with 16 bases between. DNA for the CDR3: TGTGCCATCTTAACAGGTTCTAGCTCCTACAATGAGCAGTTCTTC. Encoded protein: CAILTGSSSYNEQFF.

This clonotype showed up just once. The rearrangement joins TRBV29-1 to TRBJ1-1; no definite D call. The CDR3 contains 13 residues. Germline assignment: CDR1 SQVTM and CDR2 ANQGSEA. Deletions cut 4 bases from V and 3 bases from J, with 12 bases between. The CDR3 DNA reads as TGCAGCGTTGGTGCGGGAGGCGACACTGAAGCTTTCTTT. Its translation: CSVGAGGDTEAFF.